A selection of T cell receptor beta chains follows, all from one sample in a study of cytomegalovirus exposure and HLA in healthy donors. Sequenced by immunoSEQ multiplex PCR; TCRdb stores in-frame clones only, minus some. The sample yields under 200,000 clones, almost 80% seen once. Sequencing input: PBMCs. The source is a man under 40 in good health and CMV-seronegative. Each CDR3 is given with its conserved first and last residue. D genes are given only for firm matches.

>TRBV11-3|TRBJ2-2|TRBD2
CASSLVSGGSGELFF
>TRBV9|TRBJ2-7|-
CASSVGGGNSYEQYF
>TRBV5-1|TRBJ2-5|-
CASSFRSDRETQYF
>TRBV7-3|TRBJ1-1|TRBD1
CASSQGGYTEAFF
>TRBV7-2|TRBJ2-3|-
CASTRGTAGPSDTQYF
>TRBV25-1|TRBJ1-3|-
CASSVPRAGNTIYF
>TRBV28|TRBJ2-1|TRBD2
CASSPTSGTNLYNEQFF
>TRBV27|TRBJ2-1|-
CASSPSNYNEQFF
>TRBV7-2|TRBJ1-5|-
CASSFTGKPQHF
>TRBV9|TRBJ2-3|TRBD2
CASSSHGAGVPTDTQYF
>TRBV30|TRBJ2-1|TRBD2
CAWSLLAGDYNEQFF
>TRBV28|TRBJ2-7|-
CASSLDLSGASDEQYF
>TRBV5-4|TRBJ2-2|-
CASSLGAGNTGELFF
>TRBV5-6|TRBJ2-3|TRBD1
CASSLVVTGAADTQYF
>TRBV27|TRBJ1-1|-
CASSTGFSEAFF
>TRBV7-8|TRBJ1-4|-
CASSWGPEGEKLFF
>TRBV6-1|TRBJ2-5|TRBD1
CASTRQGWETQYF
>TRBV6-5|-|TRBD1
CASSYAGTAPYEQYF
>TRBV25-1|TRBJ2-3|TRBD2
CASSQGLAGFGYTDTQYF
>TRBV15|TRBJ2-1|TRBD1
CATSGRDRGVNNEQFF
>TRBV16|TRBJ2-6|TRBD1
CASSLGTGLSGANVLTF
>TRBV4-3|TRBJ1-6|TRBD1
CASSQTLTGINSPLHF
>TRBV7-2|TRBJ2-7|-
CASSLKDRAYEQYF
>TRBV4-3|TRBJ2-2|-
CASSSGLSTGELFF
>TRBV5-1|TRBJ2-7|-
CASSLVQPSSYEQYF
>TRBV11-1|TRBJ2-1|TRBD1
CASSSGQGTYNEQFF
>TRBV5-1|TRBJ1-3|-
CASSLGRAGNTIYF
>TRBV7-3|TRBJ2-2|-
CASSLTRGTGELFF
>TRBV19|TRBJ1-1|TRBD1
CASSHLGDSPTEAFF
>TRBV19|TRBJ1-5|TRBD1
CASTETGGQPQHF
>TRBV30|TRBJ2-7|TRBD2
CALGGGSNRYTSPEQYF
>TRBV5-1|TRBJ2-7|TRBD1
CASNPGQGPYEQYF
>TRBV19|TRBJ2-1|TRBD1
CASSPRDRIYNEQFF
>TRBV29-1|TRBJ1-5|-
CSVRTESNQPQHF
>TRBV4-1|TRBJ1-2|TRBD1
CASSQGSAGGLYGYTF
>TRBV5-6|-|TRBD1
CASSWGTETYEQYF
>TRBV5-1|TRBJ2-2|TRBD2
CASSLVVFSGTPGELFF
>TRBV10-1|TRBJ2-7|TRBD2
CASSEYAGGYEQYF
>TRBV7-2|TRBJ2-7|-
CASSLERGPYEQYF
>TRBV6-4|TRBJ1-1|TRBD1
CASRPGTVGTEAFF
>TRBV4-3|TRBJ2-7|-
CASSTITGFNEQYF
>TRBV18|TRBJ1-1|TRBD1
CASSRQGDTEAFF
>TRBV11-2|TRBJ2-3|TRBD2
CASSLGLAGDSDTQYF
>TRBV4-1|TRBJ1-2|-
CASSQDRRQNFNYGYTF
>TRBV30|TRBJ1-3|-
CAWSVDSGRGNTIYF